What follows are 29 T cell receptor beta chains derived from one specimen sequenced in a study of molecular identifiers for immune sequencing clone quantification (dated by TCRdb to 2017 to 2018). Libraries were built with PCR. The reads were generated on an Illumina HiSeq 4000. Using fastp trimming at Q25 and MiXCR clonotype assembly, TCRdb reanalyzed the public sequencing data and kept in-frame beta chains. Every CDR3 protein is listed once, alongside the most common genes and DNA of its rows. The sample table lists 460,000 or so distinct CDR3 sequences, about 20% of them with a count of one. 0.65% to 0.95% of the sample belongs to the ten largest clones. Material: naive CD8+ T cells from blood, with Jurkat cell RNA spiked in. In the paper's terms, the cell subset or site label means: FACS-sorted CD8+CD4-CCR7+CD45RA+ naive T cells. Receptor source: a human donor in good health. Some libraries in this study had Jurkat cell RNA spiked in.

A word on this clonotype: Possible read error: a much larger clone is one base away. The chain employs TRBV19 and TRBJ2-3, with 13 positions matching TRBD2. This CDR3 has 16 amino acids. Germline V lookup: CDR1 LNHDA, CDR2 SQIVND (reference sequence). The CDR3 coding sequence is TGTGCCAGTACCGCGGGACTAGCGGGGTTCACAAATACGCGGTATTTT. This sequence encodes CASTAGLAGFTNTRYF.

The rearrangement joins TRBV19 to TRBJ1-3; 7 positions match TRBD1. The germline V gene has CDR1 LNHDA and CDR2 SQIVND (reference sequence). Trimming removed 8 bases from V and 0 bases from J; junction bases left unmatched: 13. This CDR3 is 17 amino acids long. In nucleotides, the CDR3 is TGTGCCAGTGGAAAAATCGACAGGGAAGGCTCTGGAAACACCATATATTTT. Protein product: CASGKIDREGSGNTIYF.

Note on this clonotype: This may be a read error, as it is one base from a much larger clone. The genes are TRBV2 and TRBJ1-5, with 8 bases that match TRBD1. V shed 10 bases, J shed 3 bases, and the junction held 8 bases outside the gene matches. The CDR3 consists of 14 residues. Germline V lookup: CDR1 SNHLY, CDR2 FYNNEI. The CDR3 DNA reads as TGTGCCAACAGCGGACAGGGATTCAATCAGCCCCAGCATTTT. It translates to CANSGQGFNQPQHF.

The chain carries TRBV7-6 and TRBJ2-5; 7 bases are a match to TRBD1. Unmatched junction bases numbered 11, after V lost 5 bases and J lost 5 bases. There are 15 residues in the CDR3. Germline loops: CDR1 SGHVS, CDR2 FNYEAQ. CDR3 in DNA: TGTGCCAGCAGCCTCCGGGACAGCGCCAGGGAGACCCAGTACTTC. Translating gives CASSLRDSARETQYF.

The chain carries TRBV14 and TRBJ1-2; 11 nucleotides match TRBD1. The CDR3 spans 16 residues. V shed 2 bases, J shed 5 bases, and the junction held 7 bases outside the gene matches. Germline V gene lookup returns CDR1 SGHDN and CDR2 FVKESK. The CDR3 spells CASSQIPGQGVYGYTF. In nucleotides, the CDR3 is TGTGCCAGCAGCCAAATACCGGGACAGGGGGTATATGGCTACACCTTC.

The rearrangement links TRBV5-5 to TRBJ1-1; the D is unclear. The CDR3 consists of 13 residues. In germline, CDR1 is SGHKS, CDR2 YYEKEE (reference sequence). Trimming took 8 bases from V and 2 from J, leaving 13 bases between them. CDR3 in DNA: TGTGCCAGTGACGGTGGGCACAACACTGAAGCTTTCTTT. Translating it yields CASDGGHNTEAFF.

This chain's CDR3 is CASSPSLGLAEKLFF. The CDR3, as DNA: TGCGCCAGCAGCCCTTCTTTGGGATTGGCTGAAAAACTGTTTTTT. The rearrangement joins TRBV4-3 to TRBJ1-4; D is unresolved. Germline CDR1 reads LGHNA; CDR2 reads YSLEER. Trimming stripped 4 bases from V and 7 bases from J, with 16 bases between. The CDR3 is 15 amino acids.

The chain couples TRBV11-3 to TRBJ2-1, with D unresolved. The CDR3 runs to 12 residues. Trimming removed 4 bases from V and 5 bases from J, with 6 bases in between. The germline V gene has CDR1 SGHNT and CDR2 YENEEA. The CDR3 DNA sequence: TGTGCCAGCAGCTCCATCGACAATGAGCAGTTCTTC. The encoded protein is CASSSIDNEQFF.

With respect to this clonotype: An end of the junction differs from the germline gene, which may be a read error. The V call is TRBV11-2, the J call TRBJ2-5; TRBD1 matches 7 bases. The CDR3 is 14 residues long. Germline assignment: CDR1 SGHAT and CDR2 FQNNGV. The DNA of the CDR3 is TGTGCCAGCAGCTTAATGGGTCAGGGGGAGATCCAGTACTTC. As protein: CASSLMGQGEIQYF.

The gene calls are TRBV20-1 and TRBJ1-4; D possibly corresponds to TRBD1 (5 bases). CDR3 length equals 17 residues. CDR1 and CDR2 (germline): DFQATT, SNEGSKA (reference sequence). Trimming stripped 3 bases from V and 0 bases from J, with 17 bases between. CDR3 nucleotide sequence: TGCAGTGCTAGCACCCTCGACAGACCCGCAACTAATGAAAAACTGTTTTTT. Its protein is CSASTLDRPATNEKLFF.

Many counts were recorded for this clonotype. The chain is built from TRBV7-9 and TRBJ2-5; D may be TRBD2 (6 bases). This CDR3 contains 15 residues. V was cut by 5 bases and J by 2 bases, with 15 bases left in between. Germline V CDR1 and CDR2: SEHNR, FQNEAQ (reference sequence). This CDR3 is CASSPPLARQETQYF. In DNA form, the CDR3 reads TGTGCCAGCAGCCCCCCACTAGCCCGACAAGAGACCCAGTACTTC. The whole variable domain, remainder taken from reference TRBV7-9 and TRBJ2-5, is DTGVSQNPRHKITKRGQNVTFRCDPISEHNRLYWYRQTLGQGPEFLTYFQNEAQLEKSRLLSDRFSAERPKGSFSTLEIQRTEQGDSAMYLCASSPPLARQETQYFGPGTRLLVL.

This clonotype was detected only a few times. V usage is TRBV7-2 and J usage is TRBJ1-3; 8 positions match TRBD1. V was clipped by 5 bases and J by 5 bases; unmatched bases: 5. The CDR3 has 14 residues. Germline V gene sequence: CDR1 SGHTA, CDR2 FQGNSA. The CDR3 sequence is CASSPGQGRNTIYF. The CDR3 nucleotides are TGTGCCAGCAGCCCCGGACAGGGCAGAAACACCATATATTTT.

This clonotype was observed at least ten times. The gene calls are TRBV29-1 and TRBJ2-2; D tentatively fits TRBD1 or TRBD2 (5 bases each). Germline V lookup: CDR1 SQVTM, CDR2 ANQGSEA. V was trimmed by 1 base and J by 4 bases, leaving 7 bases between them. The length of the CDR3 is 13 residues. CDR3 coding DNA: TGCAGCGTTGAAGCGAGGGGCACCGGGGAGCTGTTTTTT. It specifies CSVEARGTGELFF.

Details on this clonotype: A much larger clone is a single base away; this may be a read error. The chain recombines TRBV7-8 with TRBJ2-3, with D hard to call. CDR1 and CDR2 from the germline V gene are SGHVS and FQNEAQ. Deletions cut 5 bases from V and 8 bases from J, with 14 bases between. The CDR3 has 13 amino acids. The CDR3 here is CASSLEVSGTQYF. The DNA of the CDR3 is TGTGCCAGCAGCCTCGAGGTTTCAGGTACGCAGTATTTT.

A note on this clonotype: Here the CDR3 omits its conserved ending phenylalanine or tryptophan, so a read error is the likely source. The chain is built from TRBV28 and TRBJ2-7; the match to TRBD1 covers 10 bases. CDR1 is MDHEN and CDR2 is SYDVKM in the germline V gene. CDR3 length equals 14 residues. J gave up 6 bases and V 3 bases, and 5 bases lay outside the gene matches. CDR3 protein: CASSLTGGASEQYL. CDR3 in DNA: TGTGCCAGCAGTTTGACAGGGGGCGCGTCCGAGCAGTACCTC.

This clonotype showed up many times. The rearrangement uses TRBV9 and TRBJ2-7; D ambiguous. CDR1 and CDR2 (germline): SGDLS, YYNGEE. The CDR3 sequence is 12 residues long. V dropped 0 bases and J dropped 6 bases, with 7 bases sitting between them. The CDR3 here is CASSVGHGEQYF. In DNA, the CDR3 is TGTGCCAGCAGCGTAGGGCACGGCGAGCAGTACTTC.

This clonotype was seen only a few times. J is TRBJ1-5 and V is TRBV4-3; perhaps TRBD1 as D (5 bases). The CDR3 sequence is 17 residues long. Germline loops: CDR1 LGHNA, CDR2 YSLEER. The germline V and J ends were trimmed by 0 bases and 0 bases, with 12 bases remaining between them. The CDR3 here is CASSQDLTVNSNQPQHF. The DNA of the CDR3 is TGCGCCAGCAGCCAAGATCTGACAGTCAATAGCAATCAGCCCCAGCATTTT.

This clonotype was seen repeatedly, ten times or more. The chain joins TRBV2 to TRBJ2-5, with TRBD1 matching over 7 bases. This CDR3 contains 12 residues. In germline, CDR1 is SNHLY, CDR2 FYNNEI. The trim removed 9 bases at V and 5 bases at J, leaving 6 bases unmatched. Here the CDR3 reads CASTGARETQYF. The CDR3 DNA is TGTGCCAGTACAGGGGCAAGGGAGACCCAGTACTTC.

This clonotype has at least ten counts. The chain couples TRBV6-5 to TRBJ2-3, with 7 positions matching TRBD1. Looked up from germline, CDR1 is MNHEY and CDR2 is SVGAGI. The CDR3 is made up of 16 amino acids. V was clipped by 8 bases and J by 5 bases; unmatched bases: 16. CDR3 sequence reads: CASGYPTGSDLDTQYF. The CDR3 DNA sequence: TGTGCCAGCGGGTATCCGACAGGGAGCGACTTAGATACGCAGTATTTT.

Details on this clonotype: This may arise from a read error, as a much more abundant clone is one base away. A read error is likely, as this CDR3 ends without the conserved phenylalanine or tryptophan. The chain couples TRBV6-2 or TRBV6-3 to TRBJ2-3, with 7 bases lining up with TRBD2. The CDR3 length is 14 residues. Losses at the gene ends were 7 bases for V and 0 bases for J; bases not matched to a gene: 4. Germline assignment: CDR1 MNHEY and CDR2 SVGEGT. Written as DNA, the CDR3 is TGTGCCAGCACCCGGGGGGTTAGCACAGATACGCAGTATTCT. It specifies CASTRGVSTDTQYS.

This clonotype was found a few times. For the CDR3, the DNA is TGTGCCAGCAGCTTGTCGGTTTTTGACAGGGGCGAGAACACTGAAGCTTTCTTT. Amino acid sequence: CASSLSVFDRGENTEAFF. The chain is built from TRBV5-8 and TRBJ1-1, with 8 bases that match TRBD1. After removal of 1 base from V and 1 base from J, the junction contained 12 bases not matched to a gene. From germline, CDR1 is SGHTS and CDR2 YDEGEE. The CDR3 runs to 18 residues.

This clonotype was observed at least ten times. V usage is TRBV7-9 and J usage is TRBJ1-4; 8 bases fit TRBD1. This CDR3 is 14 amino acids long. From germline, CDR1 is SEHNR and CDR2 FQNEAQ (reference sequence). With 5 bases clipped from V and 8 bases from J, the junction kept 7 bases outside the gene matches. In nucleotides, the CDR3 is TGTGCCAGCAGCCAGGACAGGGATCGGGAAAAACTGTTTTTT. It translates to CASSQDRDREKLFF.

The chain uses TRBV6-2 or TRBV6-3 and TRBJ2-7; 8 bases are a match to TRBD2. Per the germline V gene, CDR1 is MNHEY and CDR2 is SVGEGT. This CDR3 contains 17 residues. J was trimmed by 0 bases and V by 6 bases; bases with no gene match: 13. The CDR3: CASRRGEGLANSYEQYF. CDR3 coding DNA: TGTGCCAGCAGACGCGGCGAAGGACTAGCTAACTCCTACGAGCAGTACTTC.

There are a few counts of this clonotype. A junction end diverges from the germline sequence, so it may reflect a read error. The chain couples TRBV4-2 to TRBJ2-7; 7 bases match TRBD1. The CDR3 loop spans 14 amino acids. CDR1 and CDR2 from the germline V gene are LGHNA and YNFKEQ. In DNA form, the CDR3 reads TGTGCCGGCAGCCAAGTTGGGACAGCGCCCGAGCAGTACTTC. This encodes CAGSQVGTAPEQYF.

This clonotype has ten or more counts. J is TRBJ1-4 and V is TRBV7-9, with no clear D. With 6 bases removed from V and 4 bases from J, the gap between germline ends came to 6 bases. The germline CDR1 and CDR2 sequences are SEHNR and FQNEAQ (reference sequence). The CDR3 covers 12 residues. The CDR3 nucleotides are TGTGCCAGCAGTTTACTTAATGAAAAACTGTTTTTT. Translating it yields CASSLLNEKLFF.

V and J are TRBV30 and TRBJ2-3, with 9 bases identical to TRBD2. Unmatched junction bases numbered 9, after V lost 3 bases and J lost 5 bases. The CDR3 has 15 residues. Germline CDR1 is GTSNPN and CDR2 is SVGIG (reference sequence). CDR3 sequence reads: CAWSWASGVGDTQYF. For the CDR3, the DNA is TGTGCCTGGAGCTGGGCTAGCGGGGTCGGAGATACGCAGTATTTT.

About this clonotype itself: A much larger clone lies one base from this, so it may be a read error. The chain carries TRBV30 and TRBJ2-2; TRBD1 or TRBD2 may be the D gene (5 bases each). The length of the CDR3 is 14 residues. Germline V lookup: CDR1 GTSNPN, CDR2 SVGIG (reference sequence). The CDR3 DNA reads TGTGCCTGGAGCCCCCGACAGAGGACCGGGGAGCTGGTTTTT. It specifies CAWSPRQRTGELVF.

This clonotype was recorded many times. The chain recombines TRBV5-4 with TRBJ2-3, with TRBD1 matching over 8 bases. Germline assignment: CDR1 SGHNT and CDR2 YYREEE (reference sequence). The CDR3 runs 14 residues. The ends lost 5 bases at V and 10 bases at J; junction bases unmatched: 12. The CDR3 DNA is TGTGCCAGCAGTACAGGACAGGGTCGTCCTGCGCAGTATTTT. It codes for CASSTGQGRPAQYF.

This clonotype was observed many times. The chain couples TRBV9 to TRBJ2-3; D is unresolved. Germline V gene sequence: CDR1 SGDLS, CDR2 YYNGEE. V was clipped by 0 bases and J by 0 bases, with 8 bases between them. The length of the CDR3 is 15 residues. This chain's CDR3 is CASSVGDFSTDTQYF. CDR3 DNA: TGTGCCAGCAGCGTAGGAGACTTTAGCACAGATACGCAGTATTTT.